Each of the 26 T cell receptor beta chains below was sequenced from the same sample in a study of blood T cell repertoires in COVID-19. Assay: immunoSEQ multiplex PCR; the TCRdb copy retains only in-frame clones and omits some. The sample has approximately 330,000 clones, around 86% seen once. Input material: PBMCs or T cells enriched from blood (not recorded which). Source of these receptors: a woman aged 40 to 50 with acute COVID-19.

CDR3 residues: CASSYRWTGVEGLFF. The CDR3 bases are TGTGCCAGCAGTTACCGCTGGACAGGGGTGGAAGGACTGTTTTTT. This chain joins TRBV6-5 and TRBJ1-4, with 9 bases lining up with TRBD1. V lost 2 bases, J lost 13 bases, and 11 bases stayed unmatched. The CDR3 extends over 15 amino acids. Germline assignment: CDR1 MNHEY and CDR2 SVGAGI.

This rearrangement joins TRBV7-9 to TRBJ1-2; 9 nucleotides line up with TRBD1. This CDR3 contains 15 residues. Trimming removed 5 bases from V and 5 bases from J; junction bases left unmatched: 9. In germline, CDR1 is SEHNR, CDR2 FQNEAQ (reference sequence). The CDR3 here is CASSPPGQGFYGYTF. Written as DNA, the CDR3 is TGTGCCAGCAGCCCGCCGGGACAGGGATTTTATGGCTACACCTTC.

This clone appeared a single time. The CDR3 region has the DNA TGTGCCAGCAGCCAAGCGGGACTACTTTACAATGAGCAGTTCTTC. Its protein product is CASSQAGLLYNEQFF. This chain connects TRBV14 to TRBJ2-1; 7 bases align to TRBD2. The V and J ends lost 1 base and 4 bases, in that order; junction bases with no gene match: 4. The CDR3 contains 15 residues. Germline V gene sequence: CDR1 SGHDN, CDR2 FVKESK.

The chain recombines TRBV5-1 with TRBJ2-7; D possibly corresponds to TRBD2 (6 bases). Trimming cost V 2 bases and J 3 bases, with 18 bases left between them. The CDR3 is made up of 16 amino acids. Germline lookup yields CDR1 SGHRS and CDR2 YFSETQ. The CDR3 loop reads CASSLSGGWQGYEQYF. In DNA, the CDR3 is TGCGCCAGCAGCTTATCTGGGGGGTGGCAGGGCTACGAGCAGTACTTC. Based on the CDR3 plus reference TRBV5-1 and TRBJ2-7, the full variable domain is KAGVTQTPRYLIKTRGQQVTLSCSPISGHRSVSWYQQTPGQGLQFLFEYFSETQRNKGNFPGRFSGRQFSNSRSEMNVSTLELGDSALYLCASSLSGGWQGYEQYFGPGTRLTVT.

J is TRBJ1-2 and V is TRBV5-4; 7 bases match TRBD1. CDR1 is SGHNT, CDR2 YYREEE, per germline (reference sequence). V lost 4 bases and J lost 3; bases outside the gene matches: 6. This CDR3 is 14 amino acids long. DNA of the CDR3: TGTGCCAGCAGCCCGGACAGGTGGGACTATGGCTACACCTTC. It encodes CASSPDRWDYGYTF.

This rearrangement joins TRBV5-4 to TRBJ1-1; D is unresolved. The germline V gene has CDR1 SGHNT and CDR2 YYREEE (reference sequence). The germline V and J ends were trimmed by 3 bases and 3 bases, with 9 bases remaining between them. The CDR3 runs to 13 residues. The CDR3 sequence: CASSYYRDTEAFF. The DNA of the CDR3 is TGTGCCAGCAGCTACTATCGGGACACTGAAGCTTTCTTT.

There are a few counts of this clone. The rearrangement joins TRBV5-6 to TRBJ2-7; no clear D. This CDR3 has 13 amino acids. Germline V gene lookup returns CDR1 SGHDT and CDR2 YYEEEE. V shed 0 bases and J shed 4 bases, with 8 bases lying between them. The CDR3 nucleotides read TGTGCCAGCAGCTTGGACAGACGTTACGAGCAGTACTTC. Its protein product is CASSLDRRYEQYF.

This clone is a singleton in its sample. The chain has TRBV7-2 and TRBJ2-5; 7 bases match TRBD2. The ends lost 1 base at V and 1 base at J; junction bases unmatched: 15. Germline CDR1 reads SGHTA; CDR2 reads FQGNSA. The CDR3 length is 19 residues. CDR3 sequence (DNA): TGTGCCAGCAGCTTAGTCGGCGGGGGTAAGACGGGCCCCCAAGAGACCCAGTACTTC. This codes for CASSLVGGGKTGPQETQYF.

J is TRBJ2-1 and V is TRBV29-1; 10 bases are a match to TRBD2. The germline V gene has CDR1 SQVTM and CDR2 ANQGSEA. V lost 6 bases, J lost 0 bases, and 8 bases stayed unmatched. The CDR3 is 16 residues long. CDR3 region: CSVNSGRINSYNEQFF. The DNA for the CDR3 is TGCAGCGTGAATAGCGGGAGGATCAACTCCTACAATGAGCAGTTCTTC.

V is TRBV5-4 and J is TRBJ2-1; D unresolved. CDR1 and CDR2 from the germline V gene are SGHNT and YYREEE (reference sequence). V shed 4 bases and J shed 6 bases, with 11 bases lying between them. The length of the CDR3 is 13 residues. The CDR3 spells CASSPPSGNEQFF. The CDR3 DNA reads TGTGCCAGCAGCCCCCCCTCGGGCAATGAGCAGTTCTTC.

DNA for the CDR3: TGTGCCAGCAGTGAAGCCTCCGGGACAGTCCACGAGCAGTACTTC. This sequence encodes CASSEASGTVHEQYF. V usage is TRBV2 and J usage is TRBJ2-7, with 7 nucleotides matching TRBD1. The germline gives CDR1 SNHLY, CDR2 FYNNEI. There are 15 residues in the CDR3. V was clipped by 0 bases and J by 5 bases; unmatched bases: 7.

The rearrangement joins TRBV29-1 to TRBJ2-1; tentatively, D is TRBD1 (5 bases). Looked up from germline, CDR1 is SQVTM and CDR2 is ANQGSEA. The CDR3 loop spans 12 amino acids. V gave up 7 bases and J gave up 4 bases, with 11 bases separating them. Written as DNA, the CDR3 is TGCAGCGCCGGTAGGGGATACAATGAGCAGTTCTTC. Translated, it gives CSAGRGYNEQFF.

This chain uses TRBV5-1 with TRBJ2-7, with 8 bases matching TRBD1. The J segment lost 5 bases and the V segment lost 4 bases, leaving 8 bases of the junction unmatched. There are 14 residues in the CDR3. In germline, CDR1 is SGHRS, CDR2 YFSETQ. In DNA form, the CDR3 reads TGCGCCAGCAGCCCTGGACAGGGATTCCACGAGCAGTACTTC. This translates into CASSPGQGFHEQYF.

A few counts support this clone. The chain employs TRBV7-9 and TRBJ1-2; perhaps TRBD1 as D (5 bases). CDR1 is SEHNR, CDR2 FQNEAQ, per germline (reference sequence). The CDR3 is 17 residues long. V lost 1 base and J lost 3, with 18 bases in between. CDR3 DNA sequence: TGTGCCAGCAGCTTAGTTTCAAGTCAGGGAGGAGACTATGGCTACACCTTC. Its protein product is CASSLVSSQGGDYGYTF.

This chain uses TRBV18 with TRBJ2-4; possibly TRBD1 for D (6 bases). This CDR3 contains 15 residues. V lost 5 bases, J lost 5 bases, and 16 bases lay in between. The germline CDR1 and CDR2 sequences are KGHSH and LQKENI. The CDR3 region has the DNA TGTGCCAGCTCAGTACAGGGATCTGGAGAAAACATTCAGTACTTC. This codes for CASSVQGSGENIQYF.

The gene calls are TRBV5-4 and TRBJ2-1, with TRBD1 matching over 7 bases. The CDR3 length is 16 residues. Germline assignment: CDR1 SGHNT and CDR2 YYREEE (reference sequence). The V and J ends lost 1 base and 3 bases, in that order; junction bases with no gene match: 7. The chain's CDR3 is CASSLTGQTFYNEQFF. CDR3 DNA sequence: TGTGCCAGCAGCTTGACGGGACAGACCTTCTACAATGAGCAGTTCTTC.

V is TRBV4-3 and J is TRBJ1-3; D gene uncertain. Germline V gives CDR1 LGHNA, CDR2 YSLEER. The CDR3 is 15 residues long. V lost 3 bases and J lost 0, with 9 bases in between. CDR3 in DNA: TGCGCCAGCAGCCAGTCGATGAGCTCTGGAAACACCATATATTTT. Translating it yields CASSQSMSSGNTIYF.

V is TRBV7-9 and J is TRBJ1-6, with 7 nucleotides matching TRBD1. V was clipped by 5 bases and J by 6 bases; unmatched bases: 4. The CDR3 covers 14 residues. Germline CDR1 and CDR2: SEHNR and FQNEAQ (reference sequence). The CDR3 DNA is TGTGCCAGCAGCGGGGGGACAGTTAATTCACCCCTCCACTTT. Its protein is CASSGGTVNSPLHF.

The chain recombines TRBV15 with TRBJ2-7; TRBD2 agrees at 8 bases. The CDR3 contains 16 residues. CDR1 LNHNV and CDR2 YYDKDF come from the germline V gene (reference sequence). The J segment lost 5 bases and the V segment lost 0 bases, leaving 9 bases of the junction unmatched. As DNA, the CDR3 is TGTGCCACCAGCAGAGACCTGGCGGGAGGTTACCACGAGCAGTACTTC. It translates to CATSRDLAGGYHEQYF.

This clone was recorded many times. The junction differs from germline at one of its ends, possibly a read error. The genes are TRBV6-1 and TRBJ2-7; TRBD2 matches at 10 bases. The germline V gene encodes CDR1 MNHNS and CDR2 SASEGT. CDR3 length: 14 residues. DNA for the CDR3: TGTGCCAGCAGGGAAGGGACTAGCGCCTACGAGCAGTACTTC. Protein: CASREGTSAYEQYF.

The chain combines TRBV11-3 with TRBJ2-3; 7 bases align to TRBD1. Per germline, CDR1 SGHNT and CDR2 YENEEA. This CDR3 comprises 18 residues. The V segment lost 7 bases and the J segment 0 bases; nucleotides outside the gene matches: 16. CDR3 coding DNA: TGTGCCAGCAACGAAGGGGGCGGAGAGTACTATAGCACAGATACGCAGTATTTT. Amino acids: CASNEGGGEYYSTDTQYF.

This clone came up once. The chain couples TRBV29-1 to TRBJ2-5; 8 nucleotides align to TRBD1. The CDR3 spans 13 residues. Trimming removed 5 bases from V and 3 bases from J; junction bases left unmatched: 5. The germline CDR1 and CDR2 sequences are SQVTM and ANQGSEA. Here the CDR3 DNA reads TGCAGCGTTAGACAGGGGCGTAAAGAGACCCAGTACTTC. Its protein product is CSVRQGRKETQYF.

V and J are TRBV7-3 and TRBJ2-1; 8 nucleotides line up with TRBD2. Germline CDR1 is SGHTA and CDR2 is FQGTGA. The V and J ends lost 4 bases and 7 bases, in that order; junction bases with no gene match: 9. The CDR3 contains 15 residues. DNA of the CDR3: TGTGCCAGCAGCTCCCTAGCGGGCCCCTCGAATGAGCAGTTCTTC. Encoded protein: CASSSLAGPSNEQFF.

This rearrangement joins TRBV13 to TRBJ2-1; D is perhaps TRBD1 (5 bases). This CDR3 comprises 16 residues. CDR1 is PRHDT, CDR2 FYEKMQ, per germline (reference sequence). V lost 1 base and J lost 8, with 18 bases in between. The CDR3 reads CASSLESGRPRDEQFF. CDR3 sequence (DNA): TGTGCCAGCAGCTTAGAATCAGGGCGACCACGGGATGAGCAGTTCTTC.

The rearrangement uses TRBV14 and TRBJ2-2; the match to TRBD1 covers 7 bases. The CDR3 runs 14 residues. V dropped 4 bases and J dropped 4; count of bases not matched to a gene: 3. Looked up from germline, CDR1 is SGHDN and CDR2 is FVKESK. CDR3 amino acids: CASSPHRGTGELFF. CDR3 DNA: TGTGCCAGCAGCCCCCACAGGGGCACCGGGGAGCTGTTTTTT.

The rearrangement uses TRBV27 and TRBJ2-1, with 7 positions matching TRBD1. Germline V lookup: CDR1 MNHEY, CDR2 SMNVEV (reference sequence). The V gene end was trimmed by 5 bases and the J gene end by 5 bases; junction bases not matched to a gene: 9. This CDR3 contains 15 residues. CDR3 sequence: CASSPTGVGDNEQFF. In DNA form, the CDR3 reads TGTGCCAGCAGTCCCACAGGGGTAGGAGACAATGAGCAGTTCTTC.